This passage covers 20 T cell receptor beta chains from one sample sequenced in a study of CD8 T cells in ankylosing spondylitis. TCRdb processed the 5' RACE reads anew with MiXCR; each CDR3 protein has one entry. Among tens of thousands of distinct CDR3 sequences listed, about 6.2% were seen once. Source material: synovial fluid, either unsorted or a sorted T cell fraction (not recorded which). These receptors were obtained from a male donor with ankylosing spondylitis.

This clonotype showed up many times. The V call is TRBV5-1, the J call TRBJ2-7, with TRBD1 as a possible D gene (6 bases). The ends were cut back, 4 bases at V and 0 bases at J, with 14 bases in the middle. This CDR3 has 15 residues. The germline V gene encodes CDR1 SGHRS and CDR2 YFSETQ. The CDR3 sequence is CASSPGTHLSYEQYF. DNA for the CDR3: TGCGCCAGCAGCCCCGGGACACATCTCTCCTACGAGCAGTACTTC.

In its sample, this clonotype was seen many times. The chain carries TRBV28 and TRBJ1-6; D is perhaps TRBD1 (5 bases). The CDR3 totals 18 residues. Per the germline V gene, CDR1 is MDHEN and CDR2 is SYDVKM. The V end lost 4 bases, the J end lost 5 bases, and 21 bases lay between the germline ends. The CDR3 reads CASSSTLTWGPDNSPLHF. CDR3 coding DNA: TGTGCCAGCAGTTCCACTCTTACTTGGGGACCGGATAATTCACCCCTCCACTTT. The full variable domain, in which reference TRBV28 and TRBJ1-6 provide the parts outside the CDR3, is DVKVTQSSRYLVKRTGEKVFLECVQDMDHENMFWYRQDPGLGLRLIYFSYDVKMKEKGDIPEGYSVSREKKERFSLILESASTNQTSMYLCASSSTLTWGPDNSPLHFGNGTRLTVT.

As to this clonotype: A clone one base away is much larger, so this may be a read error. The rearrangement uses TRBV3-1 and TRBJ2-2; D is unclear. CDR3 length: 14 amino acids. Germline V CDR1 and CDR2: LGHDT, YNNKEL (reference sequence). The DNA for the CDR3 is TGTGCCAGCAGTCGAACGCGGAACGCCGGGGAGCTGTTTTTT. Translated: CASSRTRNAGELFF. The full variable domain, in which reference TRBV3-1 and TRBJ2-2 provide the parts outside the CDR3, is DTAVSQTPKYLVTQMGNDKSIKCEQNLGHDTMYWYKQDSKKFLKIMFSYNNKELIINETVPNRFSPKSPDKAHLNLHINSLELGDSAVYFCASSRTRNAGELFFGEGSRLTVL.

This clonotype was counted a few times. The DNA of the CDR3 is TGTGCCAGCAGGTTGGACAGGTCCTATAATTCACCCCTCCACTTT. It yields the protein CASRLDRSYNSPLHF. This sequence joins TRBV6-1 and TRBJ1-6, with 7 nucleotides matching TRBD1. V trimming: 6 bases; J trimming: 1 base; junction bases outside the gene matches: 3. Per the germline V gene, CDR1 is MNHNS and CDR2 is SASEGT. The CDR3 is made up of 15 amino acids.

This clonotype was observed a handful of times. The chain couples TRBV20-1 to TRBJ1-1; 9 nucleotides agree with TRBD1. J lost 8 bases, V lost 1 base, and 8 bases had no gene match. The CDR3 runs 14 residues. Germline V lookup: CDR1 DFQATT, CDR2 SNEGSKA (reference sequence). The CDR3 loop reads CSARGGQGREEAFF. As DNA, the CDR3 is TGCAGTGCTAGAGGAGGACAGGGGAGGGAGGAAGCTTTCTTT.

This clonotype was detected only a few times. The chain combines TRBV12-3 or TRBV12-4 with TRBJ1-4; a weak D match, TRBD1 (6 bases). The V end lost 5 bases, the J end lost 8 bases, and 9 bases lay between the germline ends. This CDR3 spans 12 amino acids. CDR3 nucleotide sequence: TGTGCCAGCAGTCCTCAGGGGGAAAAACTGTTTTTT. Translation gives CASSPQGEKLFF.

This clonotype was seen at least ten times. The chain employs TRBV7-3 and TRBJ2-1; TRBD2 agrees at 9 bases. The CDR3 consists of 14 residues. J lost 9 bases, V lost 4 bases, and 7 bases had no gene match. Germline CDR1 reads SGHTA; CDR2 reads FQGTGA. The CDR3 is CASSSPTSGREQFF. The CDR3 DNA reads TGTGCCAGCAGCTCCCCGACTAGCGGCCGTGAGCAGTTCTTC.

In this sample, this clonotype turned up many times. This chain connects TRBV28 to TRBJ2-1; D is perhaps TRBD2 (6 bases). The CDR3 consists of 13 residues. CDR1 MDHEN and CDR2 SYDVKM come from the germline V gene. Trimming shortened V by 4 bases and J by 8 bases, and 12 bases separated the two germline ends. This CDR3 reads CASSSGSRDEQFF. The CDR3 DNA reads TGTGCCAGCAGTTCCGGGAGTAGGGATGAGCAGTTCTTC.

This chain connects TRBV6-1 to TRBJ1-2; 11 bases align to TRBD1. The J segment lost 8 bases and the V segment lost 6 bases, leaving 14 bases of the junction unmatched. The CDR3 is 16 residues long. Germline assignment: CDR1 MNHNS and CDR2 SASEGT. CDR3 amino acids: CASSPEGTGGLGGYTF. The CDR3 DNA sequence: TGTGCCAGCAGCCCCGAGGGGACAGGGGGATTAGGAGGCTACACCTTC.

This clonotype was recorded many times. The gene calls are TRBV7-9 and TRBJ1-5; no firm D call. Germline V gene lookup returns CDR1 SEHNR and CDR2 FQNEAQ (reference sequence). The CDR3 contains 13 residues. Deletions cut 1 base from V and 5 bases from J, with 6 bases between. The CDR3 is CASSLEGDQPQHF. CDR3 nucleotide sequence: TGTGCCAGCAGCTTAGAAGGTGATCAGCCCCAGCATTTT. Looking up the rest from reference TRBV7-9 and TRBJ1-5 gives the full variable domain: DTGVSQNPRHKITKRGQNVTFRCDPISEHNRLYWYRQTLGQGPEFLTYFQNEAQLEKSRLLSDRFSAERPKGSFSTLEIQRTEQGDSAMYLCASSLEGDQPQHFGDGTRLSIL.

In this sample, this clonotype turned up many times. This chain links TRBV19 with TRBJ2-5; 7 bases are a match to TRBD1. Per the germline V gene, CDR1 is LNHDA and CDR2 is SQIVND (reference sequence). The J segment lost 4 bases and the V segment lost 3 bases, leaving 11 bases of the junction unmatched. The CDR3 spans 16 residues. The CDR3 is CASSMDRLLTRETQYF. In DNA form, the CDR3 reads TGTGCCAGTAGTATGGACAGGTTGTTAACTAGAGAGACCCAGTACTTC.

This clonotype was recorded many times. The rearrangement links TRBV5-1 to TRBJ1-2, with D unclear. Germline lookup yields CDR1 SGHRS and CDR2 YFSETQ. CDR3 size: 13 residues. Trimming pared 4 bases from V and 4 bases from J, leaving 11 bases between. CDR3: CASSPDGIYGYTF. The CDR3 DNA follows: TGCGCCAGCAGCCCGGACGGGATCTATGGCTACACCTTC.

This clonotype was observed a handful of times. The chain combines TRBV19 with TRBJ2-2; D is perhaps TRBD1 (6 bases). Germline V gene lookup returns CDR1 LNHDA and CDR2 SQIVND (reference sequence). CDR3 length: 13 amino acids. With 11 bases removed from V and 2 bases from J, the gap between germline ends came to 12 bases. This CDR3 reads CAGGQLNTGELFF. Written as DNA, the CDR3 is TGTGCCGGTGGACAGCTAAACACCGGGGAGCTGTTTTTT. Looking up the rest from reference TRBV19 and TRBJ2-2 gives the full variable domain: DGGITQSPKYLFRKEGQNVTLSCEQNLNHDAMYWYRQDPGQGLRLIYYSQIVNDFQKGDIAEGYSVSREKKESFPLTVTSAQKNPTAFYLCAGGQLNTGELFFGEGSRLTVL.

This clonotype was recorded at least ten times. The CDR3 region has the DNA TGTGCCAGCAGCCATAGGCTTAGCGGGATCAGTACAGATACGCAGTATTTT. The encoded protein is CASSHRLSGISTDTQYF. The chain links TRBV28 to TRBJ2-3, with TRBD2 matching 8 bases. From germline, CDR1 is MDHEN and CDR2 SYDVKM. The length of the CDR3 is 17 residues. V dropped 6 bases and J dropped 3; count of bases not matched to a gene: 14.

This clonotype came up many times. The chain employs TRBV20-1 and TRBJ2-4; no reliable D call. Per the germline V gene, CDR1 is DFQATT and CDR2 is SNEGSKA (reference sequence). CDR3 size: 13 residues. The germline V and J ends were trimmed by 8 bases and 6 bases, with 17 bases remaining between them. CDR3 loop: CSSPDRRINIQYF. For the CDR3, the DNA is TGCAGTTCTCCGGACCGTCGGATAAACATTCAGTACTTC.

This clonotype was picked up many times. The CDR3 protein is CASSIGPGLGYTF. Here the CDR3 DNA reads TGTGCCAGTAGTATAGGTCCAGGGCTCGGCTACACCTTC. The chain joins TRBV19 to TRBJ1-2; perhaps TRBD1 as D (5 bases). Trimming cost V 1 base and J 8 bases, with 11 bases left between them. This CDR3 region has 13 residues. The V gene's germline CDR1 is LNHDA and CDR2 SQIVND (reference sequence).

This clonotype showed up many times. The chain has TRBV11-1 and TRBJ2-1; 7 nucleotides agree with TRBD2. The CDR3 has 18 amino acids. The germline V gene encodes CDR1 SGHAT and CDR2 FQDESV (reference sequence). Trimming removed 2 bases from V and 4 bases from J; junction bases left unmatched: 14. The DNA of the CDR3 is TGTGCCAGCAGCTTATTAGATGCGGGAGCACCGCCATACAATGAGCAGTTCTTC. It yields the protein CASSLLDAGAPPYNEQFF.

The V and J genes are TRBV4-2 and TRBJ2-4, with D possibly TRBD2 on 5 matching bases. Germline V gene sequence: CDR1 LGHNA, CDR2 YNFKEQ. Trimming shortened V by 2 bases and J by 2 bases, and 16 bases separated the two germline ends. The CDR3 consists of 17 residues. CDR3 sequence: CASSQQAGPLPKNIQYF. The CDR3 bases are TGTGCCAGCAGCCAACAGGCGGGCCCACTACCCAAAAACATTCAGTACTTC.

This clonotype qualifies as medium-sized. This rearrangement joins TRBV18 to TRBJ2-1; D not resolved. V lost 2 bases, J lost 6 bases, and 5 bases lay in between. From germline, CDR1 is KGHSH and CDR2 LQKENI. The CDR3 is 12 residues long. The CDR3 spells CASSPGRNEQFF. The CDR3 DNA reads TGTGCCAGCTCACCAGGACGCAATGAGCAGTTCTTC.

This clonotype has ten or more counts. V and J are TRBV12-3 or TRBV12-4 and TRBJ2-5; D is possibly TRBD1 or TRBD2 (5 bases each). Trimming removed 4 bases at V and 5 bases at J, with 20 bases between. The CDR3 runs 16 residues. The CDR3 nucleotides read TGTGCCAGCAGTTCCCGTCGGGGCTCCAGGGTGGAGACCCAGTACTTC. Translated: CASSSRRGSRVETQYF.